This TCR beta chain is from a study of regulatory T cells in long-lasting Graves disease. General study points: Repertoires from persistent disease leaned toward TRBV28, TRBJ1-2 and TRBJ2-5.

Time point specified: newly diagnosed GD, antithyroid drugs for less than 3 months. Isolated PBMC RNA provided the starting material for the TCR library. The CDR3 extends over 14 amino acids. CDR1 and CDR2 (germline): MGHRA, YSYEKL. Trimming pared 7 bases from V and 5 bases from J, leaving 15 bases between. This clonotype was observed a few times. Its specificity is not known. Building of the TCR beta libraries involved iRepertoire HTBI primers and Arm-PCR of CDR3 regions. TCRdb redid the calling of the multiplex PCR reads with MiXCR, one entry per CDR3 protein. The table shows 440,000 or so distinct CDR3 sequences, with 15% occurring only once. This sample was shared with a second study, whose subject was T cells in Graves' hyperthyroidism and ophthalmopathy. Per that study: Blood held most thyroid clonotypes expanded above 0.001 frequency.

This TCR came from a woman younger than 45 with Graves disease. Sample: peripheral blood mononuclear cells (PBMCs), taken at new diagnosis, from a patient treated with antithyroid drugs. This chain links TRBV4-1 with TRBJ2-1; tentative D call: TRBD2 (6 bases). The CDR3 DNA reads as TGCGCCAGCACCCAGGGCGGGACCCACAATGAGCAGTTCTTC. Translation gives CASTQGGTHNEQFF.